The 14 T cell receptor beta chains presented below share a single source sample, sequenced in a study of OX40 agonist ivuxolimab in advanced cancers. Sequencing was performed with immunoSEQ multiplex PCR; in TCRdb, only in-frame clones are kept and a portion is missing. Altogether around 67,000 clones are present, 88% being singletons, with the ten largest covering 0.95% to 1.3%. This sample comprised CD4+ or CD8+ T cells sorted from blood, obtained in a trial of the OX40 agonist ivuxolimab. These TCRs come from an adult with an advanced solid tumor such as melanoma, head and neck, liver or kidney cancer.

The CDR3 region has the DNA TGTGCCAGCAGCCCATTCGGGACAGGGGTTGGCTACACCTTC. It encodes CASSPFGTGVGYTF. The V call is TRBV11-2, the J call TRBJ1-2, with 10 bases aligning to TRBD1. There are 14 residues in the CDR3. CDR1 and CDR2 from the germline V gene are SGHAT and FQNNGV. V lost 5 bases and J lost 7; bases outside the gene matches: 7.

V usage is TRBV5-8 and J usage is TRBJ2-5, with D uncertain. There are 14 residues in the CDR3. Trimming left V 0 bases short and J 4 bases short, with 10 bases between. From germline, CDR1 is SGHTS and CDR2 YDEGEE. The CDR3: CASSLVSVGETQYF. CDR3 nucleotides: TGTGCCAGCAGCTTGGTCTCGGTGGGAGAGACCCAGTACTTC.

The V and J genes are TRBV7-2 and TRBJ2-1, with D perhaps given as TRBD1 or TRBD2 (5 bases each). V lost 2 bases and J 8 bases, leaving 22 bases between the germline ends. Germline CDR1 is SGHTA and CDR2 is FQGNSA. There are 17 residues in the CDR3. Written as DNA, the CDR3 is TGTGCCAGCAGCTTAAAAGGCAGGACATGGGCCGGGGATGAGCAGTTCTTC. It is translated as CASSLKGRTWAGDEQFF.

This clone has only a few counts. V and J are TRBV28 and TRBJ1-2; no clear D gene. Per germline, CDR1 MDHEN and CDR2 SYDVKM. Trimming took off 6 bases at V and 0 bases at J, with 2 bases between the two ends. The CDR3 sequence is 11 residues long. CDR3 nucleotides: TGTGCCAGCAGGTCTAACTATGGCTACACCTTC. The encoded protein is CASRSNYGYTF.

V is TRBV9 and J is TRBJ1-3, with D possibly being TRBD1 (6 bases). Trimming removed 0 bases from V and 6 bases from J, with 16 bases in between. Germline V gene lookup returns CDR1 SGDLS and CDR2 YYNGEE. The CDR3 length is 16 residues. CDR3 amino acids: CASSVGPGGTTNTIYF. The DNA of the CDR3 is TGTGCCAGCAGCGTAGGGCCGGGGGGCACGACAAACACCATATATTTT.

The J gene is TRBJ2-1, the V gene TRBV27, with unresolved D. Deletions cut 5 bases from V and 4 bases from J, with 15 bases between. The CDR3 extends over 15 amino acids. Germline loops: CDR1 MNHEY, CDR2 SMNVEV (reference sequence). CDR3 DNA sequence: TGTGCCAGCAGTCGTCCAGGACGGATATACAATGAGCAGTTCTTC. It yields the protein CASSRPGRIYNEQFF.

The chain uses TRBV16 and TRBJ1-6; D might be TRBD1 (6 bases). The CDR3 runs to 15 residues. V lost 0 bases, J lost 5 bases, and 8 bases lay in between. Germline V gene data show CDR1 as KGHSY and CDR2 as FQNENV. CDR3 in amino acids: CASSQSPGDNSPLHF. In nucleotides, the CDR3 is TGTGCCAGCAGCCAATCCCCAGGGGATAATTCACCCCTCCACTTT.

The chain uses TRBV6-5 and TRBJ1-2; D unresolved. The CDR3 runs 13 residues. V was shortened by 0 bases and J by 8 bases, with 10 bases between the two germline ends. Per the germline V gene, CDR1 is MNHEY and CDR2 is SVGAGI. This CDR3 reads CASSYSGNGGYTF. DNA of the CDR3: TGTGCCAGCAGTTACTCGGGCAACGGGGGCTACACCTTC.

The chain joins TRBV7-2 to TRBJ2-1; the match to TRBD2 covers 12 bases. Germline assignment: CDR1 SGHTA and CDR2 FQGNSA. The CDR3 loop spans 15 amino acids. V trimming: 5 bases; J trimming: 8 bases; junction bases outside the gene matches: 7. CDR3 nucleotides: TGTGCCAGCAGCCTTGGACTAGCGGGGCCCGATGAGCAGTTCTTC. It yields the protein CASSLGLAGPDEQFF. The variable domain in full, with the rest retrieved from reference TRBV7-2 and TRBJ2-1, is GAGVSQSPSNKVTEKGKDVELRCDPISGHTALYWYRQSLGQGLEFLIYFQGNSAPDKSGLPSDRFSAERTGGSVSTLTIQRTQQEDSAVYLCASSLGLAGPDEQFFGPGTRLTVL.

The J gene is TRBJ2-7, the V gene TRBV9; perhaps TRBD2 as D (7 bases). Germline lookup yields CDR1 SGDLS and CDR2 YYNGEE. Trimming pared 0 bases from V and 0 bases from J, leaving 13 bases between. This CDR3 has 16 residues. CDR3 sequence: CASSVEGRGPSYEQYF. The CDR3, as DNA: TGTGCCAGCAGCGTAGAAGGGCGGGGGCCCTCCTACGAGCAGTACTTC.

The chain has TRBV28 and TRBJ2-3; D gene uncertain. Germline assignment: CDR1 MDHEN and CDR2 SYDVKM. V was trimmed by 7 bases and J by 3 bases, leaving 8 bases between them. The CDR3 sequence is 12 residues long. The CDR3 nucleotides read TGTGCCAGCATTTCGGAAACAGATACGCAGTATTTT. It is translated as CASISETDTQYF.

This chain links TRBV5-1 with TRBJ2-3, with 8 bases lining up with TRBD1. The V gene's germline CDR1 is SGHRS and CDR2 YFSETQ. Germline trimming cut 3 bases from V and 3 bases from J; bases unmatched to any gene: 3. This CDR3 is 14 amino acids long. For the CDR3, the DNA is TGCGCCAGCAGCTCCGGACAGGGAACAGATACGCAGTATTTT. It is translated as CASSSGQGTDTQYF.

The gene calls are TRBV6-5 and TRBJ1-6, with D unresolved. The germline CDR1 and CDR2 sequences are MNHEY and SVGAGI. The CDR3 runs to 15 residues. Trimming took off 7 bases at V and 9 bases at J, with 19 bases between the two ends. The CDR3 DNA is TGTGCCAGCATGAGGCAGCGCTTTTCGGGTTCACCCCTCCACTTT. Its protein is CASMRQRFSGSPLHF.

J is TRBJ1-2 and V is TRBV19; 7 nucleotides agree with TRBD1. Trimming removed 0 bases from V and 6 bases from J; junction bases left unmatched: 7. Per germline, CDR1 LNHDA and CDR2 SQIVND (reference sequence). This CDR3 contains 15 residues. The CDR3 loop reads CASSIDATGVDGYTF. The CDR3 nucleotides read TGTGCCAGTAGTATAGACGCTACAGGGGTTGATGGCTACACCTTC.